This record looks at one T cell receptor (beta chain) sequence and its context. Its matching antigen is unknown. These data originate in a study of shared clonotypes between healthy human individuals. On the study more broadly: Researchers assigned three CD4 naive, three CD4 memory, two CD8 naive and one CD8 memory plate to each donor.

Healthy adults negative for HIV, lacking recent acute infections or vaccinations, served as donors. This CDR3 is built from 14 residues. Germline CDR1 is MNHNY and CDR2 is SVGAGI (reference sequence). V was pared by 7 bases and J by 6 bases, with 4 bases of the junction left unmatched. The authors ran the assay at deep level. This table comes from immunoSEQ multiplex PCR, and its TCRdb copy is limited to in-frame clones, with some not included. The sample gives about 2.5 million clones, under 95% of which show up once; 0.3% to 0.4% is in the top ten. General study findings and limits: The naive CD4 repertoires of four donors were compared, and around 4.9% of clonotypes were shared.

Sequences were obtained from naive CD4+ T cells from PBMCs. Subset described: CD45RA+ positively selected. The receptor's source is a man younger than 35 in good health. Some clones in this sample may be carry-over from other donors' samples. The chain is built from TRBV6-6 and TRBJ2-2; TRBD1 matches at 11 bases. Here the CDR3 reads CASNRGQGAGELFF. The CDR3 coding sequence is TGTGCCAGCAATAGGGGACAGGGGGCCGGGGAGCTGTTTTTT.